Below, 21 T cell receptor beta chains from the same sample are listed, as sequenced in a study of response to subunit inactivated influenza vaccine. TCRdb reanalysed the RT-PCR reads using MiXCR and keeps one entry per CDR3 protein. The sample holds more than 500,000 distinct CDR3 sequences, approximately 10% seen once. These data were also filed under a second study, of T cells expressing NK-cell markers. This second report adds: Libraries used 5'RACE template switching adding universal primer site and UMIs.

Source: PBMCs from blood, taken on the day of vaccination. Receptors were obtained from a man in his fifties who received an inactivated influenza vaccine.

This clonotype was detected ten times or more. The J gene is TRBJ2-2, the V gene TRBV7-2; weak D call: TRBD2 (6 bases). Germline CDR1 is SGHTA and CDR2 is FQGNSA. This CDR3 contains 17 residues. Trimming took off 4 bases at V and 1 base at J, with 16 bases between the two ends. The chain's CDR3 is CASSSGVSGMNTGELFF. The CDR3 bases are TGTGCCAGCAGCTCGGGGGTCAGCGGAATGAACACCGGGGAGCTGTTTTTT.

The chain joins TRBV6-1 to TRBJ2-7; TRBD2 might be the D (5 bases). This CDR3 contains 13 residues. Trimming pared 6 bases from V and 6 bases from J, leaving 15 bases between. Looked up from germline, CDR1 is MNHNS and CDR2 is SASEGT. CDR3 region: CASSRHRGSEQYF. CDR3 bases: TGTGCCAGCAGCCGACACCGGGGTTCCGAGCAGTACTTC.

This clonotype was found a few times. This chain connects TRBV7-9 to TRBJ2-5, with 12 bases that match TRBD2. Germline assignment: CDR1 SEHNR and CDR2 FQNEAQ (reference sequence). J lost 4 bases, V lost 3 bases, and 9 bases had no gene match. This CDR3 contains 17 residues. This CDR3 is CASSFRVTSGGGETQYF. In DNA, the CDR3 is TGTGCCAGCAGCTTCCGAGTGACTAGCGGGGGTGGAGAGACCCAGTACTTC. The entire variable domain, with the rest obtained from reference TRBV7-9 and TRBJ2-5, is as follows: DTGVSQNPRHKITKRGQNVTFRCDPISEHNRLYWYRQTLGQGPEFLTYFQNEAQLEKSRLLSDRFSAERPKGSFSTLEIQRTEQGDSAMYLCASSFRVTSGGGETQYFGPGTRLLVL.

This clonotype has just a few counts. This sequence joins TRBV12-3 or TRBV12-4 and TRBJ2-1, with D possibly matching TRBD2 (6 bases). This CDR3 has 17 amino acids. Trimming cost V 5 bases and J 1 base, with 18 bases left between them. CDR3 sequence: CASSLTSGQGSYNEQFF. The CDR3 DNA follows: TGTGCCAGCAGTCTCACCAGCGGGCAGGGATCCTACAATGAGCAGTTCTTC.

The genes are TRBV6-5 and TRBJ1-2, with D maybe TRBD1 (5 bases). The V gene's germline CDR1 is MNHEY and CDR2 SVGAGI. The CDR3 has 15 residues. V shed 0 bases and J shed 5 bases, with 13 bases lying between them. CDR3 in DNA: TGTGCCAGCAGTTACTCGATAGCAGGGATATATGGCTACACCTTC. This gives the protein CASSYSIAGIYGYTF.

This clonotype was counted only a few times. The chain is built from TRBV29-1 and TRBJ1-2; D gene unclear. CDR1 SQVTM and CDR2 ANQGSEA come from the germline V gene. CDR3 length: 12 residues. V was cut by 0 bases and J by 6 bases, with 8 bases left in between. The CDR3 is CSVEDRGDGYTF. The CDR3 DNA follows: TGCAGCGTTGAAGATAGAGGAGATGGCTACACCTTC. Together with reference TRBV29-1 and TRBJ1-2, the CDR3 gives the full variable domain: SAVISQKPSRDICQRGTSLTIQCQVDSQVTMMFWYRQQPGQSLTLIATANQGSEATYESGFVIDKFPISRPNLTFSTLTVSNMSPEDSSIYLCSVEDRGDGYTFGSGTRLTVV.

This clonotype has just a few counts. The chain has TRBV4-3 and TRBJ2-7; D is undetermined. Germline V lookup: CDR1 LGHNA, CDR2 YSLEER. V lost 4 bases, J lost 2 bases, and 9 bases lay in between. This CDR3 region has 13 residues. The CDR3 DNA follows: TGCGCCAGCAGCCCACCATTCCCCTACGAGCAGTACTTC. It translates to CASSPPFPYEQYF.

This clonotype was picked up a small number of times. The J gene is TRBJ2-1, the V gene TRBV18; D could derive from TRBD1 or TRBD2 (5 bases each). Deletions cut 3 bases from V and 9 bases from J, with 21 bases between. CDR3 size: 16 residues. Germline V gives CDR1 KGHSH, CDR2 LQKENI. The DNA of the CDR3 is TGTGCCAGCTCACCCTTGGGGACGGTGGCCGCCTCTGAGCAGTTCTTC. It codes for CASSPLGTVAASEQFF.

This chain uses TRBV29-1 with TRBJ2-1; TRBD2 matches at 10 bases. The CDR3 contains 15 residues. V shed 3 bases and J 11 bases; nucleotides not matched to a gene: 13. The germline V gene has CDR1 SQVTM and CDR2 ANQGSEA. The CDR3, as DNA: TGCAGCGTTGAGTTGAGGCTAGCGGGAGTTCACCAGCAGTTCTTC. Translation gives CSVELRLAGVHQQFF.

This clonotype was counted between two and nine times. DNA for the CDR3: TGCAGTGCTAGCGATCCGGTCACAGATACGCAGTATTTT. This translates into CSASDPVTDTQYF. This chain uses TRBV20-1 with TRBJ2-3; D remains unclear. Trimming pared 3 bases from V and 2 bases from J, leaving 9 bases between. Germline CDR1 is DFQATT and CDR2 is SNEGSKA (reference sequence). CDR3 size: 13 residues.

This clonotype occurred many times. The chain carries TRBV6-5 and TRBJ2-2, with D unclear. Germline V gives CDR1 MNHEY, CDR2 SVGAGI. V was shortened by 3 bases and J by 2 bases, with 4 bases between the two germline ends. The CDR3 consists of 13 residues. CDR3 DNA: TGTGCCAGCAGTTATACTAACACCGGGGAGCTGTTTTTT. This encodes CASSYTNTGELFF.

In this sample, this clonotype turned up a few times. The J gene is TRBJ1-2, the V gene TRBV15, with D uncertain. Germline lookup yields CDR1 LNHNV and CDR2 YYDKDF (reference sequence). Trimming pared 3 bases from V and 4 bases from J, leaving 9 bases between. This CDR3 has 13 amino acids. CDR3 sequence (DNA): TGTGCCACCAGCAGGACATCTGGCTATGGCTACACCTTC. Amino acid sequence: CATSRTSGYGYTF. The complete variable domain, with remaining parts taken from reference TRBV15 and TRBJ1-2, reads DAMVIQNPRYQVTQFGKPVTLSCSQTLNHNVMYWYQQKSSQAPKLLFHYYDKDFNNEADTPDNFQSRRPNTSFCFLDIRSPGLGDTAMYLCATSRTSGYGYTFGSGTRLTVV.

This clonotype was seen more than once but under ten times. This chain connects TRBV6-2 or TRBV6-3 to TRBJ2-1, with 8 bases that match TRBD2. Looked up from germline, CDR1 is MNHEY and CDR2 is SVGEGT. V lost 8 bases, J lost 5 bases, and 11 bases stayed unmatched. The CDR3 is made up of 15 amino acids. CDR3 residues: CASVDFSGIDNEQFF. CDR3 nucleotides: TGTGCCAGCGTAGACTTTAGCGGGATTGACAATGAGCAGTTCTTC.

This clonotype has a handful of counts. The genes are TRBV29-1 and TRBJ1-2; TRBD1 might be the D (5 bases). Germline lookup yields CDR1 SQVTM and CDR2 ANQGSEA. CDR3 length: 11 amino acids. CDR3 in amino acids: CAIQELGPDTF. CDR3 DNA sequence: TGCGCCATACAGGAACTGGGGCCGGACACCTTC.

The chain uses TRBV7-3 and TRBJ2-1; D is unclear. The CDR3 is made up of 17 amino acids. In germline, CDR1 is SGHTA, CDR2 FQGTGA. Deletions cut 5 bases from V and 1 base from J, with 18 bases between. The CDR3 region has the DNA TGTGCCAGCAGCAATGAACCAAGATATGGATCCTACAATGAGCAGTTCTTC. Encoded protein: CASSNEPRYGSYNEQFF.

The CDR3 sequence is CASSLPGSGTDTQYF. As DNA, the CDR3 is TGTGCCAGCAGTTTACCGGGGTCTGGCACAGATACGCAGTATTTT. The chain uses TRBV27 and TRBJ2-3, with a possible D match to TRBD2 (5 bases). Germline lookup yields CDR1 MNHEY and CDR2 SMNVEV (reference sequence). Trimming left V 2 bases short and J 1 base short, with 10 bases between. The CDR3 spans 15 residues.

This clonotype came up a few times. V and J are TRBV4-3 and TRBJ1-5, with a weak D call TRBD1 (6 bases). V lost 0 bases to trimming and J lost 3 bases, with 15 bases between them. The CDR3 sequence is 17 residues long. Germline V lookup: CDR1 LGHNA, CDR2 YSLEER. The CDR3 protein is CASSQDLSQGPNQPQHF. CDR3 nucleotide sequence: TGCGCCAGCAGCCAAGATCTAAGTCAGGGGCCCAATCAGCCCCAGCATTTT.

This clonotype showed up many times. This chain uses TRBV12-3 or TRBV12-4 with TRBJ2-1, with 7 bases aligning to TRBD1. This CDR3 has 16 residues. The V segment lost 6 bases and the J segment 3 bases; nucleotides outside the gene matches: 11. Here the CDR3 reads CASRADRDIYYNEQFF. CDR3 coding DNA: TGTGCCAGCAGGGCTGACAGGGACATATACTACAATGAGCAGTTCTTC.

This clonotype was observed a handful of times. The chain is built from TRBV28 and TRBJ1-3; weak D call: TRBD1 (5 bases). This CDR3 spans 17 amino acids. Germline CDR1 is MDHEN and CDR2 is SYDVKM. V was cut by 1 base and J by 0 bases, with 13 bases left in between. The CDR3 protein is CASSLSGGRSSGNTIYF. DNA of the CDR3: TGTGCCAGCAGTTTATCCGGGGGTCGTAGCTCTGGAAACACCATATATTTT.

This clonotype was detected a few times. The chain has TRBV5-5 and TRBJ1-5; TRBD1 aligns across 8 bases. This CDR3 has 18 amino acids. Germline values: CDR1 SGHKS, CDR2 YYEKEE (reference sequence). V was clipped by 5 bases and J by 4 bases; unmatched bases: 17. The chain's CDR3 is CASSYGQGRISANQPQHF. The CDR3 DNA sequence: TGTGCCAGCAGTTACGGACAGGGTAGAATATCAGCAAATCAGCCCCAGCATTTT. Looking up the rest from reference TRBV5-5 and TRBJ1-5 gives the full variable domain: DAGVTQSPTHLIKTRGQQVTLRCSPISGHKSVSWYQQVLGQGPQFIFQYYEKEERGRGNFPDRFSARQFPNYSSELNVNALLLGDSALYLCASSYGQGRISANQPQHFGDGTRLSIL.

This clonotype appeared a few times. The chain recombines TRBV7-2 with TRBJ2-5, with 7 bases matching TRBD2. The ends lost 0 bases at V and 1 base at J; junction bases unmatched: 5. Germline CDR1 reads SGHTA; CDR2 reads FQGNSA. The CDR3 length is 16 residues. CDR3 sequence: CASSLAASSGQETQYF. In DNA form, the CDR3 reads TGTGCCAGCAGCTTAGCGGCGTCTAGCGGCCAAGAGACCCAGTACTTC.